The 11 T cell receptor beta chains below were found in one sample sequenced in a study of control samples from healthy donors and cancer patients (dated by TCRdb to the early 2020s). Libraries were prepared through the immunoSEQ multiplex PCR assay. The source is immuneACCESS, and TCRdb retained only in-frame sequences with V and J called. Part of the clones is not carried over; for the studies checked, unresolved V genes explain less than half of this, and the remainder is unexplained. The sample table records approximately 90,000 clones; around nine tenths of these occur just once. The ten largest clones add up to 21% of the sample. Sequences were obtained from blood. The receptors come from a man between 25 and 39 years old in good health.

The chain couples TRBV5-1 to TRBJ1-6; D gene unclear. The CDR3 extends over 15 amino acids. Between the trimmed V and J ends, which lost 0 bases and 7 bases, there was a span of 11 bases. The germline V gene has CDR1 SGHRS and CDR2 YFSETQ. The CDR3 sequence: CASSLEAAMNSPLHF. The DNA of the CDR3 is TGCGCCAGCAGCTTGGAGGCAGCCATGAATTCACCCCTCCACTTT.

The J gene is TRBJ1-1, the V gene TRBV7-9; D is undetermined. The CDR3 extends over 16 amino acids. The V and J ends lost 1 base and 0 bases respectively, with 12 bases between them. In germline, CDR1 is SEHNR, CDR2 FQNEAQ (reference sequence). The CDR3 nucleotides read TGTGCCAGCAGCTTAGATGGCCATTTTCTGAACACTGAAGCTTTCTTT. Residues: CASSLDGHFLNTEAFF.

This clone was observed once. V gene TRBV4-1 combines with J gene TRBJ1-1; D gene uncertain. The ends were cut back, 4 bases at V and 1 base at J, with 10 bases in the middle. CDR1 is MGHRA, CDR2 YSYEKL, per germline. The length of the CDR3 is 14 residues. The CDR3 here is CASSRARPNTEAFF. CDR3 bases: TGCGCCAGCAGCCGAGCCCGTCCGAACACTGAAGCTTTCTTT.

In its sample, this clone was seen a few times. The V gene is TRBV6-5, the J gene TRBJ1-6, with 7 bases aligning to TRBD1. Looked up from germline, CDR1 is MNHEY and CDR2 is SVGAGI. The CDR3 totals 14 residues. Trimming cost V 10 bases and J 1 base; bases outside gene matches: 4. CDR3 sequence reads: CATHRGSYNSPLHF. CDR3 in DNA: TGTGCCACCCACAGGGGTTCCTATAATTCACCCCTCCACTTT.

The chain employs TRBV7-4 and TRBJ2-3, with TRBD2 identical over 10 bases. CDR3 size: 16 residues. Germline CDR1 SGHVT, CDR2 SQSDAQ. Trimming took 4 bases from V and 2 from J; bases not matched to a gene: 6. The CDR3 sequence: CASSSKRGGLTDTQYF. In DNA, the CDR3 is TGTGCCAGCAGCTCAAAGCGGGGGGGTCTCACAGATACGCAGTATTTT. The full variable domain, in which reference TRBV7-4 and TRBJ2-3 provide the parts outside the CDR3, is GAGVSQSPRYKVAKRGRDVALRCDSISGHVTLYWYRQTLGQGSEVLTYSQSDAQRDKSGRPSGRFSAERPERSVSTLKIQRTEQGDSAVYLCASSSKRGGLTDTQYFGPGTRLTVL.

This sequence joins TRBV24-1 and TRBJ1-2; D remains ambiguous. The CDR3 totals 13 residues. Trimming cost V 1 base and J 8 bases, with 10 bases left between them. Germline CDR1 reads KGHDR; CDR2 reads SFDVKD. CDR3 region: CATSDLRGSGYTF. The CDR3 DNA reads as TGTGCCACCAGTGATTTACGGGGTAGCGGCTACACCTTC.

V usage is TRBV12-3 or TRBV12-4 and J usage is TRBJ1-3; no reliable D call. The CDR3 is 12 residues long. V was cut by 3 bases and J by 2 bases, with 2 bases left in between. The CDR3 loop reads CASSFPGNTIYF. In nucleotides, the CDR3 is TGTGCCAGCAGTTTCCCTGGAAACACCATATATTTT.

In its sample, this clone was seen a few times. The chain recombines TRBV6-2 or TRBV6-3 with TRBJ2-3; the match to TRBD1 covers 8 bases. CDR3 size: 16 residues. J lost 1 base, V lost 4 bases, and 7 bases had no gene match. The germline CDR1 and CDR2 sequences are MNHEY and SVGEGT. The CDR3 protein is CASSSDPGQGTDTQYF. CDR3 coding DNA: TGTGCCAGCAGTTCCGATCCGGGACAGGGCACAGATACGCAGTATTTT.

The J gene is TRBJ2-2, the V gene TRBV19; D may be TRBD2 (6 bases). Germline loops: CDR1 LNHDA, CDR2 SQIVND (reference sequence). V lost 1 base, J lost 0 bases, and 9 bases lay in between. The CDR3 is 16 residues long. The CDR3 loop is CASSIGGVTNTGELFF. DNA for the CDR3: TGTGCCAGTAGTATAGGGGGGGTAACGAACACCGGGGAGCTGTTTTTT.

This chain connects TRBV30 to TRBJ2-3; no clear D. The CDR3 length is 15 residues. CDR1 and CDR2 from the germline V gene are GTSNPN and SVGIG (reference sequence). V lost 0 bases and J lost 6, with 16 bases in between. The CDR3 sequence: CAWSVLSGPRDTQYF. CDR3 nucleotide sequence: TGTGCCTGGAGTGTACTATCCGGGCCCCGGGATACGCAGTATTTT.

The chain has TRBV6-5 and TRBJ1-1, with D possibly TRBD1 on 6 matching bases. CDR1 is MNHEY and CDR2 is SVGAGI in the germline V gene. V shed 10 bases and J shed 6 bases, with 21 bases lying between them. This CDR3 is 14 amino acids long. Here the CDR3 DNA reads TGTGCCATCCAAAAGAGGACAGTGGGACCTGAAGCTTTCTTT. Translated: CAIQKRTVGPEAFF.